This paragraph reports one T cell receptor (beta chain). The target antigen is unknown. The CDR3 is 11 amino acids. Trimming took off 3 bases at V and 5 bases at J, with 2 bases between the two ends. Germline CDR1 is SGHVS and CDR2 is FQNEAQ. This entry is derived from a study of shared clonotypes between healthy human individuals. Findings of the study overall: The diversity represented, both genetic and in exposure history, was limited by few donors. Non-shared clonotypes showed lower generation probabilities than clonotypes common to all four donors.

The repertoire was sequenced with immunoSEQ multiplex PCR; TCRdb's copy has only in-frame clones and lacks some. Here the sample spans hundreds of thousands of clones, around 97% being singletons. Adult Caucasians living in Nashville, Tennessee made up all of the donors. The study separated CD4+ cells into CD45RA+ naive and CD45RA-negative memory subsets. The TCR originated in a woman in her 30s in good health. The material sequenced was naive CD4+ T cells sorted from blood. Regarding subset: CD45RA+ positively selected. J is TRBJ1-3 and V is TRBV7-8; no reliable D call. The CDR3 protein is CASSFRNTIYF. CDR3 nucleotides: TGTGCCAGCAGCTTTAGAAACACCATATATTTT.